The rows below give T cell receptor beta chains drawn from one sample of a study of T cells after yellow fever vaccination. TCRdb passed the 5' RACE reads through MiXCR, listing each CDR3 protein once. The repertoire holds about 350,000 distinct CDR3 sequences, with roughly 7.5% as singletons. The starting material was PBMCs, obtained about 49 days after the first yellow fever vaccination. These receptors all stem from a man aged 18-30 years who received the YFV17D yellow fever vaccine. Both conserved end residues are part of each CDR3. Expanded clones get a size class; other rows say once, few or many, or leave the size out.

CASRRKMGQGVDTQYF,TRBJ2-3,few,TRBV5-1
CASSLPSSYEQYF,TRBJ2-7,few,TRBV12-3/TRBV12-4
CASSLGPGTTMGELFF,TRBJ2-2,.,TRBV5-1
CASSRTEVTDTQYF,TRBJ2-3,.,TRBV5-8
CASSQLHPISNQPQHF,TRBJ1-5,.,TRBV4-1
CASGGQGLSGANVLTF,TRBJ2-6,many,TRBV27
CASSFGQGEETQYF,TRBJ2-5,many,TRBV7-9
CASSALRRGMDTQYF,TRBJ2-3,.,TRBV11-2
CASSSRDRDTQYF,TRBJ2-3,.,TRBV6-2/TRBV6-3
CASSPPGTGDTGELFF,TRBJ2-2,few,TRBV7-9
CASSEVQLYNEQFF,TRBJ2-1,.,TRBV10-2
CASRESNTEAFF,TRBJ1-1,few,TRBV6-6
CASSPDGGTSGNNEQFF,TRBJ2-1,few,TRBV7-7
CASGYPSYNSPLHF,TRBJ1-6,many,TRBV27
CASSLAHRGLNEKLFF,TRBJ1-4,few,TRBV7-9
CASSFGLAGAQDNEQFF,TRBJ2-1,.,TRBV5-1
CASRQVAMTEAFF,TRBJ1-1,many,TRBV19
CASSVTDRGNEQFF,TRBJ2-1,.,TRBV6-1
CASSIKEGSEQYF,TRBJ2-7,few,TRBV19
CASSPWTVAAEAFF,TRBJ1-1,.,TRBV4-1
CASSKDGANYGYTF,TRBJ1-2,.,TRBV5-1
CASSLANWGEQFF,TRBJ2-1,few,TRBV5-5
CTSSQTSGVTDTQYF,TRBJ2-3,many,TRBV1
CASSTTGGPSYNEQFF,TRBJ2-1,.,TRBV7-9
CASSPRERSRETQYF,TRBJ2-5,few,TRBV7-6
CASSLEGPWGGGGGELFF,TRBJ2-2,.,TRBV4-1
CASSSPLTPDTQYF,TRBJ2-3,many,TRBV5-6
CASSYFRDSADTQYF,TRBJ2-3,few,TRBV6-5
CASSQDGGGANVLTF,TRBJ2-6,few,TRBV4-1
CASSFGQVITGELFF,TRBJ2-2,many,TRBV7-2
CGSRRDTEAFF,TRBJ1-1,few,TRBV28
CATSRDKLGHPGDIQYF,TRBJ2-4,many,TRBV15
CSAREGAEAGYEQYF,TRBJ2-7,few,TRBV20-1
CASSLELYSPLHF,TRBJ1-6,.,TRBV7-2
CASSPTGIVKTQYF,TRBJ2-5,once,TRBV11-2
CASSLEGVSTQYF,TRBJ2-5,.,TRBV5-1
CSARGQGGYTEAFF,TRBJ1-1,.,TRBV20-1
CASSLVQGGGNTIYF,TRBJ1-3,few,TRBV12-3/TRBV12-4